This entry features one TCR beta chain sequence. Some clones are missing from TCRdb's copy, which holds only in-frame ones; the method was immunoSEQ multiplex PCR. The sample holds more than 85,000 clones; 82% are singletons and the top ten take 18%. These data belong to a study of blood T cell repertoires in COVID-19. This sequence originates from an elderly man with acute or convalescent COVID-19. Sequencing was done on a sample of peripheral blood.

The CDR3, as DNA: TGTGCCAGTAGAAAAACTAGCGCTCTATACAATGAGCAGTTCTTC. Protein product: CASRKTSALYNEQFF. This chain uses TRBV19 with TRBJ2-1, with 7 bases identical to TRBD2. Germline lookup yields CDR1 LNHDA and CDR2 SQIVND (reference sequence). Germline trimming cut 6 bases from V and 4 bases from J; bases unmatched to any gene: 9. This CDR3 region has 15 residues.